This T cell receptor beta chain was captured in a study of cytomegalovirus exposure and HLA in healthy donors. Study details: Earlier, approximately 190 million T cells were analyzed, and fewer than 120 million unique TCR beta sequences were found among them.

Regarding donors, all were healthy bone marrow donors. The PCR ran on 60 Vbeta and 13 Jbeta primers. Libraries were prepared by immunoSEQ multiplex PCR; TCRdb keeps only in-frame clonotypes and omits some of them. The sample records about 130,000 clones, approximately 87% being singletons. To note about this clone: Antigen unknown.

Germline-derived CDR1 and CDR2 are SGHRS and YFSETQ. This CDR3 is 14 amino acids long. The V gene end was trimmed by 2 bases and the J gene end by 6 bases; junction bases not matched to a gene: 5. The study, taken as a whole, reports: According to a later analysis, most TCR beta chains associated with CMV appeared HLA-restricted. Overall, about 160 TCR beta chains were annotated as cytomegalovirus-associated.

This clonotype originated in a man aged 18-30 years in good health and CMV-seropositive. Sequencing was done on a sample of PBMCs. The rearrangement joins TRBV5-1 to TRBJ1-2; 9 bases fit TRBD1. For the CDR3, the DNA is TGCGCCAGCAGCTTCAGACAGGGGGGAGATGGCTACACCTTC. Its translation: CASSFRQGGDGYTF. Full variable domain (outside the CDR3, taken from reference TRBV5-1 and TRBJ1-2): KAGVTQTPRYLIKTRGQQVTLSCSPISGHRSVSWYQQTPGQGLQFLFEYFSETQRNKGNFPGRFSGRQFSNSRSEMNVSTLELGDSALYLCASSFRQGGDGYTFGSGTRLTVV.